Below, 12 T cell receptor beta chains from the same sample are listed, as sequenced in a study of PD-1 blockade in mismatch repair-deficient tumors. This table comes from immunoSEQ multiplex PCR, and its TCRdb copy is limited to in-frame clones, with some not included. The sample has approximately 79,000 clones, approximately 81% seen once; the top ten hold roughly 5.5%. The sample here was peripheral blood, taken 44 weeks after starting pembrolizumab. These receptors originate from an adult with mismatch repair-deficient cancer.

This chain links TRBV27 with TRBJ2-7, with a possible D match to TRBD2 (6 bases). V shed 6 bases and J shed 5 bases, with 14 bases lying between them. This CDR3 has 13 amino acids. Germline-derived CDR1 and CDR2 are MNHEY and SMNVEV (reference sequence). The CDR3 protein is CASSRWWEDEQYF. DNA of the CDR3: TGTGCCAGCAGCCGATGGTGGGAGGACGAGCAGTACTTC.

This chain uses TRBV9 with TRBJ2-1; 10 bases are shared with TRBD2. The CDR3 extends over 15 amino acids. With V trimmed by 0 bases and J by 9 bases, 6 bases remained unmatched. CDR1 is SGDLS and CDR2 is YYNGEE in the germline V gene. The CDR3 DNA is TGTGCCAGCAGCGTAGTCACTAGCGGGACGGTTGAGCAGTTCTTC. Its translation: CASSVVTSGTVEQFF.

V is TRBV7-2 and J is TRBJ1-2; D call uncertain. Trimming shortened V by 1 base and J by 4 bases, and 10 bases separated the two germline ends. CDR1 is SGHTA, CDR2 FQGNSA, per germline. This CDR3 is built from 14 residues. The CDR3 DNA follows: TGTGCCAGCAGCTTAGAGGTGGTTGGCTATGGCTACACCTTC. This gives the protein CASSLEVVGYGYTF. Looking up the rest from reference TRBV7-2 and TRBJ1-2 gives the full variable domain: GAGVSQSPSNKVTEKGKDVELRCDPISGHTALYWYRQSLGQGLEFLIYFQGNSAPDKSGLPSDRFSAERTGGSVSTLTIQRTQQEDSAVYLCASSLEVVGYGYTFGSGTRLTVV.

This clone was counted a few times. The CDR3 sequence is CASSFAAGAYNEQFF. The CDR3 region has the DNA TGTGCCAGCAGCTTTGCAGCGGGAGCCTACAATGAGCAGTTCTTC. This chain joins TRBV7-9 and TRBJ2-1; 8 bases are a match to TRBD2. With V trimmed by 3 bases and J by 2 bases, 3 bases remained unmatched. The CDR3 length is 15 residues. Germline CDR1 and CDR2: SEHNR and FQNEAQ (reference sequence).

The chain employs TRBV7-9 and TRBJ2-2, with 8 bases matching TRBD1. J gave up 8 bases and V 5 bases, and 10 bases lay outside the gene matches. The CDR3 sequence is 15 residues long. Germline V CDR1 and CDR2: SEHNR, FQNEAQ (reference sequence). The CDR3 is CASSRSDRDRGELFF. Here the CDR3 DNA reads TGTGCCAGCAGCAGAAGCGACCGGGACAGGGGGGAGCTGTTTTTT.

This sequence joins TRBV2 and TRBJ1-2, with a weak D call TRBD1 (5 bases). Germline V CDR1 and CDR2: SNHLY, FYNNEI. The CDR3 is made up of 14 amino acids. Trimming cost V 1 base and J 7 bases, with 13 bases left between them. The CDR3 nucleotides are TGTGCCAGCAGTGAAGGTAGGGGAGCGATTGGCTACACCTTC. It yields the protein CASSEGRGAIGYTF.

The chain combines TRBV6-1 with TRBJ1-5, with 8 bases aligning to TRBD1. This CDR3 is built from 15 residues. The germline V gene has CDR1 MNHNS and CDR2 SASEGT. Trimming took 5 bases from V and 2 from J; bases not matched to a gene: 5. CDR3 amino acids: CASSPDREGNQPQHF. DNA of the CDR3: TGTGCCAGCAGTCCGGACAGGGAAGGCAATCAGCCCCAGCATTTT.

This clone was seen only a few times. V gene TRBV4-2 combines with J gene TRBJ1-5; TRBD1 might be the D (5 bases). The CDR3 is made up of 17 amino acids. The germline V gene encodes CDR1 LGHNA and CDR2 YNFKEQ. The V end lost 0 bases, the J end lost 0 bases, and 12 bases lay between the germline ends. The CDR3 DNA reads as TGTGCCAGCAGCCAAGATCAAGGGGATTATAGCAATCAGCCCCAGCATTTT. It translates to CASSQDQGDYSNQPQHF.

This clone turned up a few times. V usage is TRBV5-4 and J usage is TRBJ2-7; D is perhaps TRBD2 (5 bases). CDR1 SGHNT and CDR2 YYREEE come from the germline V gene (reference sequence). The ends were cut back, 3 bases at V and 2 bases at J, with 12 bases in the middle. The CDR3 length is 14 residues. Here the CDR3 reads CASSSKLGTYEQYF. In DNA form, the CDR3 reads TGTGCCAGCAGCTCGAAACTAGGAACCTACGAGCAGTACTTC.

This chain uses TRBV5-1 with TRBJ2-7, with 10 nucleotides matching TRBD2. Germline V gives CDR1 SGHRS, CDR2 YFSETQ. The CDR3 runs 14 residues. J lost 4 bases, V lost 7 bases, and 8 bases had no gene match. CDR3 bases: TGCGCCAGCGCTGTGGGGACTAGCGTTTACGAGCAGTACTTC. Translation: CASAVGTSVYEQYF.

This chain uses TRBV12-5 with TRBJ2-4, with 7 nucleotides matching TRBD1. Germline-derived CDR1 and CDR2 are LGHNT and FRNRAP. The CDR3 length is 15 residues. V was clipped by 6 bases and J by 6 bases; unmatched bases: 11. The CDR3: CASGSEGARRNIQYF. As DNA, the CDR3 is TGTGCTAGTGGGTCAGAGGGGGCGCGGAGAAACATTCAGTACTTC.

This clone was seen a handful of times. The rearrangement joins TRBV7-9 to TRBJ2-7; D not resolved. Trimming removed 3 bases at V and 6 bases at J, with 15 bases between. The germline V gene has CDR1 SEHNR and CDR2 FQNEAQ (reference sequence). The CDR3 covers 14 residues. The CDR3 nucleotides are TGTGCCAGCAGCTTTTCCGGGCCTTCCAGCGAGCAGTACTTC. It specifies CASSFSGPSSEQYF.